This entry features one T cell receptor (beta chain) sequence. The CDR3 is made up of 12 amino acids. V shed 3 bases, J shed 8 bases, and the junction held 4 bases outside the gene matches. Germline V gene sequence: CDR1 SGHNT, CDR2 YYREEE (reference sequence). Libraries were prepared by immunoSEQ multiplex PCR; TCRdb keeps only in-frame clonotypes and omits some of them. Of a few hundred thousand clones in the sample, over 75% were seen once. The data derive from a study of shared clonotypes between healthy human individuals. Turning to the study itself: Each donor contributed plates that comprised three CD4 naive, three CD4 memory, two CD8 naive and one CD8 memory.

The sample comprised memory CD8+ T cells sorted from blood. Subset meaning: CD45RO+ cells pooled with CCR7-negative TemRA cells. The sequence was obtained from a man between 18 and 35 years old in good health. The J gene is TRBJ1-1, the V gene TRBV5-4; TRBD1 agrees at 7 bases. The CDR3 sequence is CASSSTGYEAFF. CDR3 DNA sequence: TGTGCCAGCAGCTCGACAGGGTACGAAGCTTTCTTT.